This is a list of T cell receptor beta chains from one sample in a study of shared clonotypes between healthy human individuals. The protocol was immunoSEQ multiplex PCR, while the TCRdb copy is restricted to in-frame clones and leaves out a portion. The sample consists of roughly 2.1 million clones, roughly 91% of them appearing once. Sequencing used naive CD8+ T cells from PBMCs. Receptor source: a young man in good health. Some clones in this sample may be carry-over from other donors' samples. The CDR3 runs from the conserved cysteine through the conserved F or W. Fields, in order: J gene, D gene, V gene, clone size, CDR3 DNA, CDR3 protein. The D gene is left open where the match is weak. The size of a clone is reported for some rows only, either as once, few or many, or as a class for expanded clones.

j_call: TRBJ1-1
d_call: .
v_call: TRBV5-1
clone_size: .
cdr3_nt: TGCGCCAGCAAGCGGCTGGACACTGAAGCTTTCTTT
cdr3_aa: CASKRLDTEAFF

j_call: TRBJ1-2
d_call: TRBD1
v_call: TRBV11-2
clone_size: .
cdr3_nt: TGTGCCAGCAGCGGCAGGACCCGGGACAGGGGGCCGGGAGTCTATGGCTACACCTTC
cdr3_aa: CASSGRTRDRGPGVYGYTF

j_call: TRBJ2-1
d_call: TRBD1
v_call: TRBV7-6
clone_size: .
cdr3_nt: TGTGCCAGCAGCCGAGGGACAGCCTACAAAGACAATGAGCAGTTCTTC
cdr3_aa: CASSRGTAYKDNEQFF

j_call: TRBJ2-6
d_call: .
v_call: TRBV7-8
clone_size: once
cdr3_nt: TGTGTGGTAACGGTTGCCGGGGCCAACGTCCTGACTTTC
cdr3_aa: CVVTVAGANVLTF

j_call: TRBJ1-2
d_call: .
v_call: TRBV6-5
clone_size: .
cdr3_nt: TGTGCCAGCAGTTACTCTGAAGGACCTCCACTCCGCGGCTACACCTTC
cdr3_aa: CASSYSEGPPLRGYTF

j_call: TRBJ1-2
d_call: .
v_call: TRBV7-9
clone_size: .
cdr3_nt: TGTGCCAGCAGCTTTTCCCACAGGTTACCTCTTGGCTACACCTTC
cdr3_aa: CASSFSHRLPLGYTF

j_call: TRBJ2-7
d_call: .
v_call: TRBV9
clone_size: .
cdr3_nt: TGTGCCAGCAGCGCCGGCATTGCCTACGAGCAGTACTTC
cdr3_aa: CASSAGIAYEQYF

j_call: TRBJ2-7
d_call: TRBD2
v_call: TRBV19
clone_size: .
cdr3_nt: TGTGCCAGTAGTATTCGCAGCGGGAGTCGGTACGAGCAGTACTTC
cdr3_aa: CASSIRSGSRYEQYF

j_call: TRBJ2-7
d_call: TRBD1
v_call: TRBV27
clone_size: .
cdr3_nt: TGTGCCAGCAGTTTGTGGACAGGGGACTACGAGCAGTACTTC
cdr3_aa: CASSLWTGDYEQYF

j_call: TRBJ2-6
d_call: .
v_call: TRBV7-9
clone_size: .
cdr3_nt: TGTGCCAGCAGCTTAGCTGACAGCTCTGGGGCCAACGTCCTGACTTTC
cdr3_aa: CASSLADSSGANVLTF

j_call: TRBJ1-2
d_call: .
v_call: TRBV29-1
clone_size: .
cdr3_nt: TGCAGCGTTGGGGCAGATAACTATGGCTACACCTTC
cdr3_aa: CSVGADNYGYTF

j_call: TRBJ2-1
d_call: TRBD2
v_call: TRBV4-3
clone_size: .
cdr3_nt: TGCGCCAGCAGCCAAGATCGCTGGGGGCTAGCGGGCTACAATGAGCAGTTCTTC
cdr3_aa: CASSQDRWGLAGYNEQFF

j_call: TRBJ2-7
d_call: .
v_call: TRBV6-5
clone_size: .
cdr3_nt: TGTGCCAGCAGACCAGTCTCCGTCAGCCACGAGCAGTACTTC
cdr3_aa: CASRPVSVSHEQYF

j_call: TRBJ1-5
d_call: TRBD1
v_call: TRBV7-9
clone_size: once
cdr3_nt: TGTGCCAGCAGCTTAGACAGGGGGCTGGATCAGCCCCAGCATTTT
cdr3_aa: CASSLDRGLDQPQHF

j_call: TRBJ2-1
d_call: .
v_call: TRBV27
clone_size: once
cdr3_nt: TGTGCCAGCAGTTTACAGGGGAGTTCCTACAATGAGCAGTTCTTC
cdr3_aa: CASSLQGSSYNEQFF

j_call: TRBJ2-2
d_call: TRBD2
v_call: TRBV10-1
clone_size: .
cdr3_nt: TGCGCCAGCAGCCCGTGGGCTAGCGGGAGAATTATGGTCGGGGAGCTGTTTTTT
cdr3_aa: CASSPWASGRIMVGELFF

j_call: TRBJ2-3
d_call: .
v_call: TRBV5-1
clone_size: .
cdr3_nt: TGCGCCAGCAGCTTTGCCCCGCCCGGGCGGACCGGTACGCAGTATTTT
cdr3_aa: CASSFAPPGRTGTQYF

j_call: TRBJ1-3
d_call: .
v_call: TRBV11-3
clone_size: .
cdr3_nt: TGTGCCAGCAGCAGATTGCCTGGAAACACCATATATTTT
cdr3_aa: CASSRLPGNTIYF

j_call: TRBJ2-7
d_call: TRBD1
v_call: TRBV6-6
clone_size: .
cdr3_nt: TGTGCCAGCACCCACACAGGGGCCCACGAGCAGTACTTC
cdr3_aa: CASTHTGAHEQYF

j_call: TRBJ1-1
d_call: .
v_call: TRBV7-3
clone_size: .
cdr3_nt: TGTGCCAGCAGCTTAACAGGGGCCATGAACACTGAAGCTTTCTTT
cdr3_aa: CASSLTGAMNTEAFF

j_call: TRBJ1-1
d_call: TRBD1
v_call: TRBV9
clone_size: .
cdr3_nt: TGTGCCAGCAGCGTAGCTAGGGACAGGGGGAACACTGAAGCTTTCTTT
cdr3_aa: CASSVARDRGNTEAFF

j_call: TRBJ1-2
d_call: TRBD1
v_call: TRBV15
clone_size: .
cdr3_nt: TGTGCCACCAGCAGAGGGGATACACAGGGGTATGATGGCTACACCTTC
cdr3_aa: CATSRGDTQGYDGYTF

j_call: TRBJ1-5
d_call: TRBD1
v_call: TRBV6-6
clone_size: .
cdr3_nt: TGTGCCAGCAGTTACGCGGACAGGCGCAATCAGCCCCAGCATTTT
cdr3_aa: CASSYADRRNQPQHF

j_call: TRBJ2-2
d_call: .
v_call: TRBV7-3
clone_size: .
cdr3_nt: TGTGCCAGCAGTAATTCACCCACCGGGGAGCTGTTTTTT
cdr3_aa: CASSNSPTGELFF

j_call: TRBJ2-7
d_call: TRBD2
v_call: TRBV7-9
clone_size: .
cdr3_nt: TGTGCCAGCAGGGGGGGGACTAGCTCCCCCTACGAGCAGTACTTC
cdr3_aa: CASRGGTSSPYEQYF

j_call: TRBJ2-6
d_call: .
v_call: TRBV18
clone_size: .
cdr3_nt: TGTGCCAGCTCACCAACCTTTGGCTACTCTGGGGCCAACGTCCTGACTTTC
cdr3_aa: CASSPTFGYSGANVLTF

j_call: TRBJ2-3
d_call: TRBD2
v_call: TRBV9
clone_size: .
cdr3_nt: TGTGCCAGCAGCGACCCAACTAGCGGCACAGATACGCAGTATTTT
cdr3_aa: CASSDPTSGTDTQYF

j_call: TRBJ1-5
d_call: .
v_call: TRBV7-9
clone_size: once
cdr3_nt: TGTGCCAGCAGCTGGGGTGGGAGCAATCAGCCCCAGCATTTT
cdr3_aa: CASSWGGSNQPQHF

j_call: TRBJ1-5
d_call: TRBD1
v_call: TRBV7-8
clone_size: .
cdr3_nt: TGTGCCAGCAGCTTGCTAAAAGGGGACAGGGAGGGTGATCAGCCCCAGCATTTT
cdr3_aa: CASSLLKGDREGDQPQHF

j_call: TRBJ2-3
d_call: .
v_call: TRBV19
clone_size: .
cdr3_nt: TGTGCCAGTAGTATAGATCTGATGGACCTACCCACAGATACGCAGTATTTT
cdr3_aa: CASSIDLMDLPTDTQYF